One T cell receptor beta chain is described in this entry. This clone's antigen is unknown. No per-base quality is available; no much larger clone lies one base away. Counted from cysteine to phenylalanine, this CDR3 has 15 amino acids. Left in the record is the CDR3 DNA by itself, 45 bases read in frame from the first base. Cut back by 6 bases and 7 bases, the V and J ends lie 18 bases apart. According to the germline V gene, CDR1 reads MNHNS and CDR2 reads SASEGT. The data stem from a study of cytomegalovirus exposure and HLA in healthy donors (dated by TCRdb to 2016 to 2017). As for the study more broadly: An earlier analysis of 587 of the donors reported 276 Gb of sequence data and around 120 million unique TCR beta sequences obtained from roughly 170 million T cells. In addition to the first cohort of 666 subjects, a separate validation cohort of approximately 130 different subjects was used. Four or five DR-DQ haplotypes were handled as single units for association and clustering because linkage in the cohort was strong. The later analysis used no new phenotypic data to find candidate immune exposures, relying instead on TCR beta sequences and their occurrence across donors. The number of typed donors differed by locus: roughly 620-640 for A, B, C, DRB1 and DQB1; 500 to 550 for DQA1; 600 to 610 for DPA1; and some 470 for DPB1. To predict cytomegalovirus infection status, the study combined high-throughput TCR immunosequencing, statistical association of individual TCRs with disease status, and machine learning. An early release covering approximately 600 HLA-typed donors comprised approximately 290 gigabases of sequencing data and approximately 85 million unique TCR sequences. The study aimed to test whether signatures of past pathogen exposure could be identified by cataloging public T cell receptors. Donor age, sex, ethnicity and CMV serostatus were compiled together with the repertoire data. The T cell repertoires of under 750 subjects were profiled by immunosequencing and related to cytomegalovirus serostatus. Of the roughly 410 genotyped donors, more than 75% were placed in the genetic ancestry cluster associated with self-reported Caucasian donors. Across about 380 genotyped donors of the cohort, an average of 235,054 unique TCR beta nucleotide sequences per donor were sequenced, and roughly a sixth of those sequences were non-productive. A later analysis re-analyzed previously published TCR beta repertoires from about 600 donors and added high-resolution HLA genotyping to study TCR occurrence patterns. A later genetic analysis took genome-wide SNP genotypes for about 55% of the 666 donors and used that subset as a discovery cohort. All discovery cohort repertoires had been generated using a single sequencing platform. An earlier analysis of around 580 of the donors used high-throughput TCR beta sequencing to judge whether each TCR beta V gene segment behaved as functional or pseudogenic. Class I and class II HLA loci were covered by the typing at four-digit resolution.

Findings and caveats that apply to the study as a whole: Several of the top co-occurrence clusters appeared to be linked to parvovirus B19, influenza, CMV and Epstein-Barr virus, according to a later analysis. A total of 150 to 200 TCR beta chains were listed by the study as associated with cytomegalovirus. Some 15 rarely observed V segments, including chromosome 9 orphons, were excluded from the earlier analysis of about 610 of the donors because counts were too low. Broadly in line with IMGT annotations, most TCR beta V segments showed up in productive rearrangements about 90% or about 30% of the time in an earlier analysis of 587 of the donors. Most TCR sequences were observed very rarely across donors, whereas some public TCRs were present in many individuals. Only TCR beta chains were sequenced in this cohort, and the absence of alpha or paired-chain data limited detectable features. In a later genetic analysis, a missense DCLRE1C variant was associated with V-gene and J-gene trimming of TCR beta chains, and the association was replicated in an independent cohort. Some IMGT-functional V segments, including TRBV6-2 and TRBV6-3, could not be distinguished by the 87-base-pair reads and were therefore excluded. Cytomegalovirus status was reported to be diagnosed by the classifier with high specificity and sensitivity in both the original and validation cohorts. A further reported finding was that TCR beta sequences accurately predicted the HLA-A and HLA-B alleles for most subjects in the first cohort. In a later genetic analysis, fewer N-insertions in productive TCRs were reported among donors in an Asian-associated ancestry cluster than the approximately 670-donor mean. In a later analysis, TCR association rates were found to vary across HLA loci, with the most associated TCRs seen for DRB1 alleles and the fewest for HLA-C alleles. When HLA alleles, especially DR and DQ, strongly co-occurred, TCR associations were difficult to assign to individual alleles. According to a later analysis, most CMV-associated TCR beta chains appeared to be HLA-restricted, and the HLA associations seemed to be driven largely by CMV exposure. Because some donors lacked HLA typing at each locus, the association tests relied only on the typed subset. Immune exposure information for the cohort was limited to CMV serostatus. Presence/absence analyses assumed roughly uniform sequencing depth across donors, an assumption that may not hold. Linkage disequilibrium might explain the correlated functional status among segregating V segments, but an unknown experimental factor could not be excluded. The sequencing pipeline was judged likely to have produced a cluster of highly shared sequence variants as a technical artifact. Specific HLA alleles were associated with 15,000 to 20,000 TCR beta sequences at a false discovery rate of 0.05 in a later analysis. According to the authors, the approach could potentially be generalized to other disease states and immunological phenotypes. A few of the identified cytomegalovirus-associated TCR beta chains were confirmed in vitro to be specific for cytomegalovirus antigens. In a later analysis, HLA-associated TCR beta chains were found to be more clonally expanded and to have lower generation probabilities than equally common non-associated chains.

The cohort was made up of approximately 670 healthy bone marrow donors. At the time of sampling, all cohort members were nominally healthy, though unrecorded immune exposures were likely present. The donor tested CMV seronegative, placing the donor among the 300 to 400 seronegative members of the cohort. A peripheral blood sample was collected from each donor, and TCR beta sequencing was performed on peripheral blood mononuclear cells. The Qiagen DNeasy Blood Extraction Kit was used to extract genomic DNA from the blood cell samples. Library generation was performed with the immunoSEQ multiplex PCR assay. The multiplex PCR relied on a mix of 60 forward primers for TCR Vbeta segments and 13 reverse primers for TCR Jbeta segments. Amplification of the CDR3 region of rearranged TCR beta genes was performed with a multiplex PCR assay on genomic DNA. The amplified TCR beta libraries were sequenced on the Illumina HiSeq System as 87-base-pair reads. As for how the authors treated the data: A later analysis counted about 76 million unique TCR beta chains across the 700 or so repertoires, and roughly 9.9 million of these chains were shared by at least two donors. Raw reads were error-corrected and collapsed into unique sequences with a nearest-neighbor algorithm that merged closely related sequences to remove PCR and sequencing errors. CDR3 sequences were aligned to IMGT reference sequences to assign V, D and J gene segments. For a sequence to be retained, a match of at least six nucleotides was required to both a V gene segment and a J gene segment. Rearrangements were called productive when the CDR3 lacked stop codons and stayed in frame with V and J; all others were non-productive. Following IMGT convention, CDR3 was defined as the stretch from the second conserved V-encoded cysteine to the conserved J-encoded phenylalanine. Sequences without an unambiguous match to a single V gene segment were excluded from the earlier analysis of 587 of the donors. An earlier analysis of several hundred of the donors called V segments functional above 56.7% productive rearrangements and segregating when the between-donor standard deviation exceeded 5%. A statistical classification framework was developed to diagnose cytomegalovirus status using the catalog of TCR beta chain sequences. In a later analysis, V and J genes were assigned by comparing TCR nucleotide sequences against IMGT/GENE-DB human TR gene sequences. In a later analysis, CDR3 sequences and most-parsimonious VDJ recombination scenarios were assigned using the TCRdist pipeline. In a later analysis, every TCR beta chain was defined by the combination of its CDR3 amino acid sequence and its V-gene family, and reads without a unique V-gene family were dropped. In a later analysis, 450 to 600 highly shared, low-generation-probability nucleotide sequences were removed to address suspected cross-contamination and a sequencing artifact. In a later analysis, a clonal expansion index for each public chain was calculated from normalized within-repertoire ranks of inferred template counts. In a later analysis, generation probabilities were computed using a VDJ recombination model fitted to out-of-frame rearrangements, and the results were checked against IGoR. A later analysis scored TCR-TCR, TCR-HLA and TCR-CMV co-occurrence with hypergeometric tests, applying a repertoire-size bias correction to TCR pairs. To estimate false discovery rates, a later analysis permuted the HLA or CMV assignments 20 times. In a later analysis, co-occurring TCRs were grouped using DBSCAN, and TCRdist sequence similarity was added for clustering within HLA-allele-positive subsets. Repertoires with fewer than 30,000 or more than 120,000 public chains, plus five repertoires with anomalous nucleotide sharing, were excluded from co-occurrence clustering. In TCRdb, the immuneACCESS table is reduced to in-frame sequences with V and J assigned. These tables do not hold every clone; where another copy was compared, an unresolved V gene accounts for under half, and the others remain unexplained. V and J calls and clone size are copied from that table; D and trimming were computed from the DNA. For this sample there are some 140,000 clones; almost 80% appear just once. Together, the top ten hold about 0.91% of the sample.

The chain employs TRBV6-1 and TRBJ1-4; tentative D gene TRBD1, with 6 bases matching. The receptor was derived from a man aged 18 to 30 in good health and CMV-seronegative. Sequencing was done on a sample of PBMCs. The bases read TGTGCCAGCAGCCCCCCCGCAGGGGCGGGTGAAAAACTGTTTTTT. The resulting protein is CASSPPAGAGEKLFF.